The 23 T cell receptor beta chains below were found in one sample sequenced in a study of blood T cells in healthy people across ages. Alongside a J-beta primer mix, a sample-barcoded 5' primer served in a second PCR lasting about 7 to 11 cycles. TCRdb independently ran MiXCR on the 5' RACE reads; one entry per CDR3 protein. The sample consists of some 1.1 million distinct CDR3 sequences, under 40% of them appearing once. Sequencing was carried out using blood. The receptor source for this set is a man aged 18 to 30 in good health.

The chain combines TRBV27 with TRBJ2-2, with 7 bases aligning to TRBD2. The V and J ends lost 5 bases and 5 bases, in that order; junction bases with no gene match: 11. CDR3 length: 16 amino acids. The germline V gene encodes CDR1 MNHEY and CDR2 SMNVEV (reference sequence). CDR3 in DNA: TGTGCCAGCAGTCCCCGCGGGGGACCAATAACCGGGGAGCTGTTTTTT. This gives the protein CASSPRGGPITGELFF.

J is TRBJ2-1 and V is TRBV9; D is possibly TRBD1 (5 bases). Germline V gene data show CDR1 as SGDLS and CDR2 as YYNGEE. Between the trimmed V and J ends, which lost 0 bases and 8 bases, there was a span of 9 bases. This CDR3 comprises 13 residues. The DNA for the CDR3 is TGTGCCAGCAGCGTAGCAGGGTTAGATGAGCAGTTCTTC. Its translation: CASSVAGLDEQFF.

This clonotype was detected many times. The V and J genes are TRBV2 and TRBJ2-7, with D perhaps TRBD1 (6 bases). With 3 bases removed from V and 3 bases from J, the gap between germline ends came to 6 bases. The CDR3 is 12 residues long. Per germline, CDR1 SNHLY and CDR2 FYNNEI. The CDR3 loop reads CASSDRGYEQYF. CDR3 nucleotide sequence: TGTGCCAGCAGTGACAGGGGCTACGAGCAGTACTTC.

This clonotype has a count of ten or more. V is TRBV27 and J is TRBJ2-3; D ambiguous. This CDR3 has 13 amino acids. Trimming cost V 0 bases and J 6 bases, with 7 bases left between them. Germline CDR1 and CDR2: MNHEY and SMNVEV (reference sequence). The CDR3 loop is CASSLSGSDTQYF. The CDR3 DNA reads as TGTGCCAGCAGTTTATCGGGGTCCGATACGCAGTATTTT.

There are a few counts of this clonotype. The junction shows a germline mismatch at one end, possibly a read error. J is TRBJ2-1 and V is TRBV7-7; no clear D. This CDR3 spans 13 amino acids. CDR1 is SSHAT and CDR2 is FNYEAQ in the germline V gene (reference sequence). The CDR3 spells CASSLGPSNEQFF. The CDR3 DNA sequence: TGTGCTAGCAGCTTAGGGCCCTCGAATGAGCAGTTCTTC.

The gene calls are TRBV9 and TRBJ2-1, with D hard to call. Trimming cost V 0 bases and J 5 bases, with 6 bases left between them. The CDR3 covers 13 residues. The V gene's germline CDR1 is SGDLS and CDR2 YYNGEE. CDR3 sequence: CASSVVSNNEQFF. The CDR3 DNA follows: TGTGCCAGCAGCGTAGTCAGCAACAATGAGCAGTTCTTC.

This clonotype has a single count. This chain uses TRBV3-1 with TRBJ1-2, with TRBD1 matching 9 bases. CDR1 is LGHDT and CDR2 is YNNKEL in the germline V gene (reference sequence). The CDR3 has 15 residues. The V and J ends lost 6 bases and 4 bases, in that order; junction bases with no gene match: 9. This CDR3 reads CASRGDRDKGYGYTF. As DNA, the CDR3 is TGTGCCAGCAGGGGGGACAGGGACAAAGGCTATGGCTACACCTTC.

The gene calls are TRBV20-1 and TRBJ1-1; a possible D gene is TRBD1 (5 bases). V shed 0 bases and J shed 1 base, with 12 bases lying between them. The CDR3 runs to 15 residues. The germline CDR1 and CDR2 sequences are DFQATT and SNEGSKA (reference sequence). The CDR3 region is CSARDTIDRNTEAFF. CDR3 nucleotides: TGCAGTGCTAGAGATACGATCGACAGGAACACTGAAGCTTTCTTT.

There are a few counts of this clonotype. V gene TRBV12-3 or TRBV12-4 combines with J gene TRBJ2-1; TRBD2 matches 10 bases. After removal of 5 bases from V and 4 bases from J, the junction contained 5 bases not matched to a gene. The CDR3 covers 15 residues. CDR3 loop: CASSDLAGVYNEQFF. In DNA form, the CDR3 reads TGTGCCAGCAGTGACCTAGCGGGGGTATACAATGAGCAGTTCTTC.

This chain links TRBV6-2 or TRBV6-3 with TRBJ2-5; 7 nucleotides align to TRBD2. This CDR3 has 14 residues. Germline V CDR1 and CDR2: MNHEY, SVGEGT. V lost 6 bases to trimming and J lost 3 bases; unmatched junction nucleotides: 7. The CDR3 nucleotides are TGTGCCAGCAGAGAGCGGCGGGGGAAAGAGACCCAGTACTTC. Translated, it gives CASRERRGKETQYF.

This chain uses TRBV4-3 with TRBJ1-3; 9 bases are shared with TRBD1. The CDR3 extends over 15 amino acids. Losses at the gene ends were 4 bases for V and 4 bases for J; bases not matched to a gene: 5. Germline V lookup: CDR1 LGHNA, CDR2 YSLEER. The CDR3, as DNA: TGCGCCAGCAGCCCGAATACAGGGGGCGGAAACACCATATATTTT. It specifies CASSPNTGGGNTIYF.

This rearrangement joins TRBV28 to TRBJ2-2; no clear D gene. The CDR3 contains 14 residues. Per the germline V gene, CDR1 is MDHEN and CDR2 is SYDVKM. Deletions cut 6 bases from V and 6 bases from J, with 14 bases between. CDR3 amino acids: CASSQPAVAGELFF. CDR3 coding DNA: TGTGCCAGCAGCCAACCGGCCGTGGCCGGGGAGCTGTTTTTT.

This clonotype appeared a few times. This sequence joins TRBV12-3 or TRBV12-4 and TRBJ2-4, with 11 bases lining up with TRBD2. This CDR3 has 16 amino acids. V shed 4 bases, J shed 4 bases, and the junction held 6 bases outside the gene matches. The CDR3: CASSYSGGGGKNIQYF. The CDR3 DNA reads as TGTGCCAGCAGTTATAGCGGGGGGGGAGGAAAAAACATTCAGTACTTC.

The J gene is TRBJ1-6, the V gene TRBV18; 9 bases align to TRBD1. The germline CDR1 and CDR2 sequences are KGHSH and LQKENI. With 8 bases clipped from V and 4 bases from J, the junction kept 6 bases outside the gene matches. This CDR3 is built from 15 residues. CDR3 bases: TGTGCCAGCACTACAGGGGGCGCTTATAATTCACCCCTCCACTTT. It codes for CASTTGGAYNSPLHF.

This chain uses TRBV6-1 with TRBJ2-3, with 9 bases matching TRBD1. CDR3 length: 18 residues. Germline CDR1 reads MNHNS; CDR2 reads SASEGT. Trimming cost V 3 bases and J 2 bases; bases outside gene matches: 12. The CDR3 loop is CASSEGTGTGSVTDTQYF. The CDR3 bases are TGTGCCAGCAGTGAGGGTACCGGGACAGGGTCCGTCACAGATACGCAGTATTTT.

V and J are TRBV7-2 and TRBJ2-3, with 9 bases fitting TRBD2. With V trimmed by 5 bases and J by 0 bases, 6 bases remained unmatched. Germline loops: CDR1 SGHTA, CDR2 FQGNSA. This CDR3 region has 16 residues. CDR3 nucleotide sequence: TGTGCCAGCAGCCCGCGACTAGCGGAAAGCACAGATACGCAGTATTTT. Translation gives CASSPRLAESTDTQYF.

V gene TRBV4-2 combines with J gene TRBJ1-1; D is uncertain. Germline loops: CDR1 LGHNA, CDR2 YNFKEQ. The CDR3 spans 14 residues. With 1 base removed from V and 1 base from J, the gap between germline ends came to 7 bases. In DNA, the CDR3 is TGTGCCAGCAGCCAAGGGTCGGCGAACACTGAAGCTTTCTTT. It codes for CASSQGSANTEAFF.

This clonotype was detected only a few times. The chain is built from TRBV5-1 and TRBJ1-4; TRBD1 is a possible D gene (5 bases). Trimming left V 6 bases short and J 6 bases short, with 18 bases between. CDR1 is SGHRS, CDR2 YFSETQ, per germline. The CDR3 totals 15 residues. CDR3 region: CASNPTGTRDEKLFF. DNA for the CDR3: TGCGCCAGCAACCCCACCGGGACGAGGGATGAAAAACTGTTTTTT.

The rearrangement links TRBV9 to TRBJ2-5; no reliable D call. The germline V and J ends were trimmed by 4 bases and 11 bases, with 33 bases remaining between them. Looked up from germline, CDR1 is SGDLS and CDR2 is YYNGEE. CDR3 size: 18 residues. CDR3 nucleotides: TGTGCCAGCAGCCCGTCCGGCGTAGGCCCCAGCTCCTACAATGAGCAGTACTTC. Its protein is CASSPSGVGPSSYNEQYF. The entire variable domain, with the rest obtained from reference TRBV9 and TRBJ2-5, is as follows: DSGVTQTPKHLITATGQRVTLRCSPRSGDLSVYWYQQSLDQGLQFLIQYYNGEERAKGNILERFSAQQFPDLHSELNLSSLELGDSALYFCASSPSGVGPSSYNEQYFGPGTRLLVL.

This rearrangement joins TRBV14 to TRBJ1-2; possible D gene TRBD1, 5 bases. The V end lost 1 base, the J end lost 7 bases, and 13 bases lay between the germline ends. The CDR3 is made up of 14 amino acids. The germline V gene encodes CDR1 SGHDN and CDR2 FVKESK. The CDR3, as DNA: TGTGCCAGCAGCCAAGTCGGGGGGACCTTTGGCTACACCTTC. It encodes CASSQVGGTFGYTF. The full variable domain, its missing parts supplied by reference TRBV14 and TRBJ1-2, is EAGVTQFPSHSVIEKGQTVTLRCDPISGHDNLYWYRRVMGKEIKFLLHFVKESKQDESGMPNNRFLAERTGGTYSTLKVQPAELEDSGVYFCASSQVGGTFGYTFGSGTRLTVV.

This clonotype was picked up a small number of times. The rearrangement uses TRBV4-2 and TRBJ1-1, with no clear D. Per germline, CDR1 LGHNA and CDR2 YNFKEQ. The CDR3 covers 15 residues. V lost 0 bases, J lost 4 bases, and 12 bases lay in between. The CDR3 region is CASSQDPGRSTEAFF. CDR3 sequence (DNA): TGTGCCAGCAGCCAAGATCCGGGGAGAAGCACTGAAGCTTTCTTT.

J is TRBJ1-2 and V is TRBV7-9; 9 bases agree with TRBD1. Germline values: CDR1 SEHNR, CDR2 FQNEAQ (reference sequence). V gave up 5 bases and J gave up 2 bases; unmatched junction bases: 15. The CDR3 spans 18 residues. This CDR3 reads CASSPPIGTDRGNYGYTF. The CDR3 DNA reads as TGTGCCAGCAGCCCCCCGATCGGAACGGACAGGGGAAACTATGGCTACACCTTC.

V gene TRBV20-1 combines with J gene TRBJ1-1; D unclear. Trimming removed 0 bases from V and 5 bases from J, with 7 bases in between. The length of the CDR3 is 12 residues. Germline V gene data show CDR1 as DFQATT and CDR2 as SNEGSKA (reference sequence). CDR3 bases: TGCAGTGCTAGAGAAACCGGGACTGAAGCTTTCTTT. Amino acids: CSARETGTEAFF.